This TCR beta chain emerged from a study of cytomegalovirus exposure and HLA in healthy donors. Findings of the study overall: The authors later found TCR association rates varying by HLA locus, with DRB1 most and HLA-C fewest.

PCR amplification relied on 60 Vbeta primers (plus 13 Jbeta primers). Profiling relied on immunoSEQ multiplex PCR, and the TCRdb table lists in-frame clones only, not all of them. The sample has about 100,000 clones; around 67% are singletons. The CDR3 runs to 16 residues. V lost 2 bases to trimming and J lost 5 bases; unmatched junction nucleotides: 7. CDR1 is MGHRA and CDR2 is YSYEKL in the germline V gene. On this clone: Its specificity is unknown.

The sample taken for sequencing was PBMCs. The chain couples TRBV4-1 to TRBJ2-5, with 11 bases lining up with TRBD2. This receptor was obtained from a woman aged 35 to 49 in good health and CMV-seropositive. CDR3 sequence: CASSQLAGGLGETQYF. The CDR3 DNA is TGCGCCAGCAGCCAACTAGCGGGGGGTCTGGGGGAGACCCAGTACTTC.